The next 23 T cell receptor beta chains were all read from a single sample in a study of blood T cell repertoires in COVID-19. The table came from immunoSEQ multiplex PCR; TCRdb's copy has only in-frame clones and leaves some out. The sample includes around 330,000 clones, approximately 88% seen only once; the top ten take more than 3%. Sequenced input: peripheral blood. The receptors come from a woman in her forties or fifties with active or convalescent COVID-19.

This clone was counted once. The CDR3 loop reads CASSWDSRNYGYTF. CDR3 nucleotide sequence: TGTGCCAGCAGCTGGGACAGTAGAAACTATGGCTACACCTTC. V gene TRBV7-6 combines with J gene TRBJ1-2; 7 positions match TRBD1. The CDR3 covers 14 residues. V was pared by 4 bases and J by 2 bases, with 4 bases of the junction left unmatched. Germline V gene sequence: CDR1 SGHVS, CDR2 FNYEAQ.

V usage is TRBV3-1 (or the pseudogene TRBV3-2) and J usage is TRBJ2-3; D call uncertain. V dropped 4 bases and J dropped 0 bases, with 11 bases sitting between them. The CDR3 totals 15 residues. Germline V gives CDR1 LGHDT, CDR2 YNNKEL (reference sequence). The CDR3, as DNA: TGTGCCAGCAGCCCCTTCGTCTCCAGCACAGATACGCAGTATTTT. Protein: CASSPFVSSTDTQYF.

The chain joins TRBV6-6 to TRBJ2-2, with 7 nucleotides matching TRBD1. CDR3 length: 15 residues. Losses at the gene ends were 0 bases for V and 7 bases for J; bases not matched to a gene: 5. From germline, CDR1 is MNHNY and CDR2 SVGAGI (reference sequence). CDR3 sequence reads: CASSYSLQGYGELFF. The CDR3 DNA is TGTGCCAGCAGTTACTCTTTACAGGGGTACGGGGAGCTGTTTTTT.

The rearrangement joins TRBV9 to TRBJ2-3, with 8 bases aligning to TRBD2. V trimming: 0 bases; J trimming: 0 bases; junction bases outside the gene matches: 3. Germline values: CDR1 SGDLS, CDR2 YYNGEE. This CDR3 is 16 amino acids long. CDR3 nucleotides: TGTGCCAGCAGCGTAGGACTAGCGTCTAGCACAGATACGCAGTATTTT. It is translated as CASSVGLASSTDTQYF.

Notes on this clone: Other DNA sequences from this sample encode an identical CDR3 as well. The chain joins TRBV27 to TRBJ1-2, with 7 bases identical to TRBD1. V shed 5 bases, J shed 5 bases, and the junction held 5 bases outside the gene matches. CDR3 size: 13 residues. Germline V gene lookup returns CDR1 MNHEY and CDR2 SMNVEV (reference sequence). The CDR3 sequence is CASSRGTAYGYTF. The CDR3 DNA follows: TGTGCCAGCAGTCGCGGGACAGCATATGGCTACACCTTC.

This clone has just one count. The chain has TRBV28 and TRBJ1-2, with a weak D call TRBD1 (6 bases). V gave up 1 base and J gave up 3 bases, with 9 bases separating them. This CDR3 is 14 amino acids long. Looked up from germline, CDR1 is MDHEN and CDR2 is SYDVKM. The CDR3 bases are TGTGCCAGCAGTTTATCTCGGACAGACTATGGCTACACCTTC. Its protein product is CASSLSRTDYGYTF.

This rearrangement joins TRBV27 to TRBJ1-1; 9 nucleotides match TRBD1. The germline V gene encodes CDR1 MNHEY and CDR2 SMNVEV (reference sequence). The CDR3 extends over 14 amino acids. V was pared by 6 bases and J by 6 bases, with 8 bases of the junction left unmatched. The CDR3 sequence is CASSPGQGMAEAFF. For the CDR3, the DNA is TGTGCCAGCAGCCCTGGACAGGGGATGGCTGAAGCTTTCTTT.

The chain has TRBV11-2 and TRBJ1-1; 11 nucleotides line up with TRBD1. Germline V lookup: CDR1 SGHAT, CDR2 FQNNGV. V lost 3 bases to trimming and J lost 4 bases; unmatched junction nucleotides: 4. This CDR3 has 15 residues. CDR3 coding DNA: TGTGCCAGCAGCTTCGGACAGGGGGCGGCCACTGAAGCTTTCTTT. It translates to CASSFGQGAATEAFF.

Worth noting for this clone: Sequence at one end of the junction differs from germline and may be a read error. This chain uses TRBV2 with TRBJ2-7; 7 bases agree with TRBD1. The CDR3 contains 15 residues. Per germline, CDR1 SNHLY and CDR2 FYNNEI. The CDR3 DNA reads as TGTGCCAGCAGCGAAGGGGCAGGGGGCTCCTACGAGCAGTACTTC. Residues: CASSEGAGGSYEQYF. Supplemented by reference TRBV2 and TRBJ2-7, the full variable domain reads EPEVTQTPSHQVTQMGQEVILRCVPISNHLYFYWYRQILGQKVEFLVSFYNNEISEKSEIFDDQFSVERPDGSNFTLKIRSTKLEDSAMYFCASSEGAGGSYEQYFGPGTRLTVT.

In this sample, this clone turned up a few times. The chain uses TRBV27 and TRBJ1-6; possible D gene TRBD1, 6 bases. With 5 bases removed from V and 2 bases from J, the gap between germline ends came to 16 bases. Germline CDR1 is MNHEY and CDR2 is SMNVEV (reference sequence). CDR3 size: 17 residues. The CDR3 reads CASSGTSLLTYNSPLHF. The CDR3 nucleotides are TGTGCCAGCAGTGGGACATCCCTTTTGACCTATAATTCACCCCTCCACTTT.

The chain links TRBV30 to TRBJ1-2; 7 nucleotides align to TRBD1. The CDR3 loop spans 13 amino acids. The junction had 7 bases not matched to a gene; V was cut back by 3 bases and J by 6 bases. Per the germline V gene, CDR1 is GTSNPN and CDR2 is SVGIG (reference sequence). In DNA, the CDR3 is TGTGCCTGGAGCGACAGGGCGTTCGATGGCTACACCTTC. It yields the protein CAWSDRAFDGYTF.

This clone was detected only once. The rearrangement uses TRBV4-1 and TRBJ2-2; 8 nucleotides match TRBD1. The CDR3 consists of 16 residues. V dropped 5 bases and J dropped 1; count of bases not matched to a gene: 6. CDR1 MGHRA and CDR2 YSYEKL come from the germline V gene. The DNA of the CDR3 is TGCGCCAGCAGCTCTCGAGGGACAGGGAACACCGGGGAGCTGTTTTTT. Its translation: CASSSRGTGNTGELFF.

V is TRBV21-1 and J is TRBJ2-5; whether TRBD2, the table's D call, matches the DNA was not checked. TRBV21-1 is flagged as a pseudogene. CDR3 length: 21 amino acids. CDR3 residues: CASSPPFPWTSGGVPDGTQYF. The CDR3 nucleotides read TGTGCCAGCAGCCCCCCCTTTCCCTGGACTAGCGGGGGGGTACCCGATGGGACCCAGTACTTC.

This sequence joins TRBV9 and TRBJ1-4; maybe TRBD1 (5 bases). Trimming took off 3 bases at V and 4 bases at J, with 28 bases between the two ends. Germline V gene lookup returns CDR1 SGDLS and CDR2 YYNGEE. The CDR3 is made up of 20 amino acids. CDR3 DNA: TGTGCCAGCAGCGATCCTCGGGGAGGGACCGCTAACTTGGTTAATGAAAAACTGTTTTTT. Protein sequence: CASSDPRGGTANLVNEKLFF.

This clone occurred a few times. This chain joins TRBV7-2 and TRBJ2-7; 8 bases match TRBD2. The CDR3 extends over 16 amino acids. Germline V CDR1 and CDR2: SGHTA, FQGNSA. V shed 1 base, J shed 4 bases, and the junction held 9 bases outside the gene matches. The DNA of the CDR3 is TGTGCCAGCAGCTTAGGAGGTAGCGGGACACCTTACGAGCAGTACTTC. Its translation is CASSLGGSGTPYEQYF.

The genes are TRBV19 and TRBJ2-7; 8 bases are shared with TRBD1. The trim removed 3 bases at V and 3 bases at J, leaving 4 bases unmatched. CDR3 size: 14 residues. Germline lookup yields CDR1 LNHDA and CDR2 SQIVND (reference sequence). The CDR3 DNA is TGTGCCAGTAGTATCGGGACAGGTAGCTACGAGCAGTACTTC. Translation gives CASSIGTGSYEQYF.

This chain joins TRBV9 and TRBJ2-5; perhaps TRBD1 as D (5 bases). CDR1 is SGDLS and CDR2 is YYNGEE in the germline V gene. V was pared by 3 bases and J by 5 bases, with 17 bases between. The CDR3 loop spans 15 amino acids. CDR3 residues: CASSEQDSGSETQYF. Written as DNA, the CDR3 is TGTGCCAGCAGCGAGCAAGACAGTGGAAGCGAGACCCAGTACTTC. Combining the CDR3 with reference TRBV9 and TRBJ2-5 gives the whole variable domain DSGVTQTPKHLITATGQRVTLRCSPRSGDLSVYWYQQSLDQGLQFLIQYYNGEERAKGNILERFSAQQFPDLHSELNLSSLELGDSALYFCASSEQDSGSETQYFGPGTRLLVL.

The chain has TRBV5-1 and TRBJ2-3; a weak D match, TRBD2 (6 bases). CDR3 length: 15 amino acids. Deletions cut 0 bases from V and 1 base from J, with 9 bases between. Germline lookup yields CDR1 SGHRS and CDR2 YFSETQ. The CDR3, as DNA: TGCGCCAGCAGCTTGGGCCAGCGGGGCACAGATACGCAGTATTTT. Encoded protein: CASSLGQRGTDTQYF. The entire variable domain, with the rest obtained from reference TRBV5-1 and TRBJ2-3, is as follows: KAGVTQTPRYLIKTRGQQVTLSCSPISGHRSVSWYQQTPGQGLQFLFEYFSETQRNKGNFPGRFSGRQFSNSRSEMNVSTLELGDSALYLCASSLGQRGTDTQYFGPGTRLTVL.

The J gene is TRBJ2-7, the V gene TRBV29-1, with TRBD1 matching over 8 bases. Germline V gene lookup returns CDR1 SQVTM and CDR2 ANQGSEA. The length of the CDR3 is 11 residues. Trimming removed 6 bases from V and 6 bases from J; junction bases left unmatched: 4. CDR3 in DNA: TGCAGCGTAGGACAGGGCCTCGAGCAGTACTTC. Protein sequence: CSVGQGLEQYF.

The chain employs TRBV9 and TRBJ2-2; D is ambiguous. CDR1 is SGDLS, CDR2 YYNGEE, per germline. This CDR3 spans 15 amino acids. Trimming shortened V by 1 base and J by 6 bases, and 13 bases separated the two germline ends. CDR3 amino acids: CASSVLGGPPGELFF. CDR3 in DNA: TGTGCCAGCAGCGTACTCGGCGGCCCCCCCGGGGAGCTGTTTTTT.

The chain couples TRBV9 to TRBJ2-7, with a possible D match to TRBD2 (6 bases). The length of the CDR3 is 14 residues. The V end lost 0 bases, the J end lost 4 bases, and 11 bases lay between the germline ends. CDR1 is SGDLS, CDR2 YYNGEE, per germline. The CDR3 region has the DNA TGTGCCAGCAGCGTAGACGGGAGACTTTACGAGCAGTACTTC. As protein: CASSVDGRLYEQYF.

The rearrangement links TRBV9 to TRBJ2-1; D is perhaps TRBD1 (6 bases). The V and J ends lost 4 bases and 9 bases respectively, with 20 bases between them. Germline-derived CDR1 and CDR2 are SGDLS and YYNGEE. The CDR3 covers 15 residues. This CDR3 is CASSPSGTTGSEQFF. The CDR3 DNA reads TGTGCCAGCAGCCCTAGTGGGACCACAGGGAGTGAGCAGTTCTTC.

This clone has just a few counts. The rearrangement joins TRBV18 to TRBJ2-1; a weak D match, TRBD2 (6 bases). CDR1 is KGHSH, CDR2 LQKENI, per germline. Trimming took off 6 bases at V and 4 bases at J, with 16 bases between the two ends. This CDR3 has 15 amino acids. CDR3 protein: CASSETTGRYNEQFF. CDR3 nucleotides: TGTGCCAGCTCCGAAACGACTGGGAGGTACAATGAGCAGTTCTTC.